This is a list of T cell receptor beta chains from one sample in a study of T cell repertoires in cytomegalovirus infection. These receptors have no known antigen. TCRdb used MiXCR to reprocess the reads, holding one entry per CDR3 protein. The sample holds around 89,000 distinct CDR3 sequences; around 32% are singletons and the top ten take about 72%. Sequencing was performed on CD8+ T cells from cultured PBMCs, taken from culture after CMV antigen stimulation. These receptors were taken from a human donor in good health (CMV status not recorded). Some clones in this sample may be carry-over from other donors' samples. The CDR3 runs from the conserved cysteine through the conserved F or W. The order of the fields is clone size, V gene, D gene, J gene, CDR3 DNA, CDR3 protein. A D gene is named only where the DNA matches it firmly. Clone size is given for some rows only: seen once, a few or many times, or a class if the clone is expanded.

-	TRBV7-3	TRBD1	TRBJ1-1	TGTGCCAGCAGCTTATTTCCAGGGGGCGGTGGTGAAGCTTTCTTT	CASSLFPGGGGEAFF
-	TRBV2	TRBD1	TRBJ1-2	TGTGCCAGCACCCTGGGACAGGGAAGAGGCTACACCTTC	CASTLGQGRGYTF
-	TRBV5-8	-	TRBJ2-7	TGTGCCAGCAGCTTGGCCACAGGCCCCAGCTCCTACGAGCAGTACTTC	CASSLATGPSSYEQYF
once	TRBV7-2	-	TRBJ2-6	TGTGCCAGCAGCTCGCATGATGGGGACTCTGGGGCCAACGTCCTGACTTTC	CASSSHDGDSGANVLTF
few	TRBV12-3/TRBV12-4	-	TRBJ1-4	TGTGCCAGCAGTCTTCAGGGAGGCGAAAAACTGTTTTTT	CASSLQGGEKLFF
many	TRBV15	TRBD1	TRBJ2-2	TGTGCCACCAGCAGAACAGGGGGCCGGACCGGGGAGCTGTTTTTT	CATSRTGGRTGELFF
few	TRBV6-5	TRBD1	TRBJ1-5	TGTGCCAGCAGGCCGGAGACAGGGGGTAATCAGCCCCAGCATTTT	CASRPETGGNQPQHF
medium-sized	TRBV7-9	-	TRBJ1-2	TGTGCCGCCAGCAAAGTGTCGGAGAGTGGCTACACCTTC	CAASKVSESGYTF
-	TRBV2	-	TRBJ2-2	TGTGCCAGCAGCCCTTCGGGTTACGGGGAGCTGTTTTTT	CASSPSGYGELFF
once	TRBV6-1	-	TRBJ1-5	TGTGCCAGCAGTGGGACGGGAAATCAGCCCCAGCATTTT	CASSGTGNQPQHF
few	TRBV7-6	-	TRBJ2-1	TGTGCCAGCAGCTTAAATGGGGGCCAGCTTGAGCAGTTCTTC	CASSLNGGQLEQFF
few	TRBV12-3/TRBV12-4	-	TRBJ1-1	TGTGCCAGCAGTTCGATCGGGGCTGAAGCTTTCTTT	CASSSIGAEAFF
few	TRBV7-8	-	TRBJ1-2	TGTGCCAGCAGCTCCCAAATGGGGCGGGATGGCTACACCTTC	CASSSQMGRDGYTF
-	TRBV27	-	TRBJ1-2	TGTGCCAGCAGTGGGGGCCCCGCTAACTATGGCTACACCTTC	CASSGGPANYGYTF
-	TRBV28	-	TRBJ2-3	TGTGCCAGCAGTTGGACGAGGGGGTGGGATACGCAGTATTTT	CASSWTRGWDTQYF
many	TRBV27	-	TRBJ1-2	TGTGCCAGCAGCCGAGAGCAGGGGTTCTATGGCTACACCTTC	CASSREQGFYGYTF
few	TRBV5-1	-	TRBJ1-1	TGCGCCAGCAGCTTGGTTGGGGATCAGAACACTGAAGCTTTCTTT	CASSLVGDQNTEAFF
-	TRBV6-1	-	TRBJ1-1	TGTGCCAGCAGTGAAGCCCTAGATGAAGCTTTCTTT	CASSEALDEAFF
-	TRBV7-6	-	TRBJ2-7	TGTGCCAGCGGTTTCTCGACTCTGGAGCAGTACTTC	CASGFSTLEQYF
-	TRBV2	TRBD2	TRBJ2-1	TGTGCCAGCAGTGAAGGAGCGGGGGGTTACTACAATGAGCAGTTCTTC	CASSEGAGGYYNEQFF
few	TRBV2	TRBD2	TRBJ2-5	TGTGCCAGCAGTGTTAATGTGCTAGCGGGGAAAAAAGAGACCCAGTACTTC	CASSVNVLAGKKETQYF
few	TRBV27	TRBD2	TRBJ2-2	TGTGCCAGCAGTTCTGGTCGACTAGCGGGGAACACCGGGGAGCTGTTTTTT	CASSSGRLAGNTGELFF
few	TRBV7-6	TRBD2	TRBJ2-1	TGTGCCAGCAGCCCACAGCGGGGGGGCCCGGATGAGCAGTTCTTC	CASSPQRGGPDEQFF
many	TRBV4-2	TRBD2	TRBJ2-7	TGTGCCAGCAGCCAAGTTGCACTAGCGTCCTACGAGCAGTACTTC	CASSQVALASYEQYF